The 10 T cell receptor beta chains in this list originate from one sample, sequenced in a study of response to subunit inactivated influenza vaccine. In TCRdb, the RT-PCR reads were re-called with MiXCR into one record per CDR3 protein. This table holds around 580,000 distinct CDR3 sequences, approximately 10% found once. The specimen comprised PBMCs from blood, sampled on the day of vaccination. These receptors all come from a man aged 50 to 59 who received an inactivated influenza vaccine.

This clonotype appeared a few times. The V gene is TRBV6-1, the J gene TRBJ1-2, with 9 bases matching TRBD1. From germline, CDR1 is MNHNS and CDR2 SASEGT. V trimming: 5 bases; J trimming: 8 bases; junction bases outside the gene matches: 9. The CDR3 is 14 amino acids. DNA for the CDR3: TGTGCCAGCAGTCCCATACAGGGGGCGGGCGGCTACACCTTC. Translated, it gives CASSPIQGAGGYTF.

This clonotype was counted between two and nine times. This chain links TRBV7-8 with TRBJ2-7, with D possibly being TRBD1 (6 bases). V was shortened by 2 bases and J by 2 bases, with 10 bases between the two germline ends. This CDR3 comprises 14 residues. Germline CDR1 and CDR2: SGHVS and FQNEAQ. The CDR3 loop reads CASSLRDTAYEQYF. The CDR3, as DNA: TGTGCCAGCAGCTTACGGGACACCGCCTACGAGCAGTACTTC.

This clonotype was detected ten times or more. The CDR3 coding sequence is TGCAGCTCTTTGATGCTGAGCTCCTACAATGAGCAGTTCTTC. It yields the protein CSSLMLSSYNEQFF. This rearrangement joins TRBV29-1 to TRBJ2-1; D remains unclear. This CDR3 comprises 14 residues. The germline CDR1 and CDR2 sequences are SQVTM and ANQGSEA. Trimming removed 8 bases at V and 0 bases at J, with 14 bases between.

The V and J genes are TRBV25-1 and TRBJ2-3; D might be TRBD1 or TRBD2, each matching 6 bases. From germline, CDR1 is MGHDK and CDR2 SYGVNS. V lost 6 bases, J lost 2 bases, and 15 bases lay in between. This CDR3 is 15 amino acids long. For the CDR3, the DNA is TGTGCCAGCAGCGCATCCGGGGGCCCCACAGATACGCAGTATTTT. Protein sequence: CASSASGGPTDTQYF.

In nucleotides, the CDR3 is TGCAGTGCTAGAGATTCCAGGTTGGGGAGAGAGGGCTACACCTTC. Amino acid sequence: CSARDSRLGREGYTF. V is TRBV20-1 and J is TRBJ1-2; D not certain. Trimming took 0 bases from V and 8 from J, leaving 19 bases between them. CDR1 is DFQATT and CDR2 is SNEGSKA in the germline V gene (reference sequence). CDR3 length: 15 residues.

This clonotype was seen a handful of times. The V call is TRBV6-2 or TRBV6-3, the J call TRBJ2-5; 11 bases fit TRBD1. Germline CDR1 reads MNHEY; CDR2 reads SVGEGT. There are 17 residues in the CDR3. J lost 2 bases, V lost 5 bases, and 10 bases had no gene match. The DNA for the CDR3 is TGTGCCAGCAGTCCTCGACCGGGACAGGGGGGGCAAGAGACCCAGTACTTC. The encoded protein is CASSPRPGQGGQETQYF.

This clonotype was recorded many times. J is TRBJ2-3 and V is TRBV25-1, with D possibly called TRBD1 or TRBD2 (6 bases each). Trimming cost V 1 base and J 1 base, with 12 bases left between them. This CDR3 has 16 amino acids. Germline V CDR1 and CDR2: MGHDK, SYGVNS. The CDR3 DNA follows: TGTGCCAGCAGTGAATGGGGGGCGCGGGGCACAGATACGCAGTATTTT. Translated, it gives CASSEWGARGTDTQYF.

This clonotype was counted a few times. The chain couples TRBV12-3 or TRBV12-4 to TRBJ1-1, with 8 bases fitting TRBD1. The V and J ends lost 6 bases and 4 bases, in that order; junction bases with no gene match: 4. There are 13 residues in the CDR3. In DNA form, the CDR3 reads TGTGCCAGCAGCCAGGGGGCTTTCACTGAAGCTTTCTTT. This translates into CASSQGAFTEAFF.

This chain joins TRBV5-5 and TRBJ2-7, with D possibly matching TRBD2 (5 bases). CDR3 length: 14 residues. Germline assignment: CDR1 SGHKS and CDR2 YYEKEE (reference sequence). The ends were cut back, 4 bases at V and 2 bases at J, with 13 bases in the middle. The CDR3: CASSLVAGPYEQYF. CDR3 in DNA: TGTGCCAGCAGCCTAGTGGCGGGTCCCTACGAGCAGTACTTC.

This clonotype was picked up a small number of times. This sequence joins TRBV28 and TRBJ1-5, with no clear D. Trimming stripped 6 bases from V and 0 bases from J, with 9 bases between. This CDR3 has 14 residues. From germline, CDR1 is MDHEN and CDR2 SYDVKM. CDR3 protein: CASRGVHSNQPQHF. In nucleotides, the CDR3 is TGTGCCAGCAGGGGAGTCCATAGCAATCAGCCCCAGCATTTT.